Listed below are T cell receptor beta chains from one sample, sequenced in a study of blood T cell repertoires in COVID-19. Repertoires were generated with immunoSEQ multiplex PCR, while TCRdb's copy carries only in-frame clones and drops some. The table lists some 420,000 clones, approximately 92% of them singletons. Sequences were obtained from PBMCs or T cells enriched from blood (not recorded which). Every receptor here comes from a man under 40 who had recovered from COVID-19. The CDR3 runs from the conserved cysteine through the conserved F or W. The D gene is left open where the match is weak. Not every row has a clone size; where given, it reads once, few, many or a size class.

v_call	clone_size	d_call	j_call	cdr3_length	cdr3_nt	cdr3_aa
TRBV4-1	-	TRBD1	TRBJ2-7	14	TGCGCCAGCAGCCAAGGGGACAGGGCCGACGAGCAGTACTTC	CASSQGDRADEQYF
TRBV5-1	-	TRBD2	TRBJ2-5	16	TGCGCCAGCAGCTTGGTAACTAGCGGGAGCGGGGAGACCCAGTACTTC	CASSLVTSGSGETQYF
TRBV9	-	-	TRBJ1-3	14	TGTGCCAGCAGCATCGGGACTGATGGAAACACCATATATTTT	CASSIGTDGNTIYF
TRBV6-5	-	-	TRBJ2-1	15	TGTGCCAGCAGTACCGGGCGGAGGGCCTCCAATGAGCAGTTCTTC	CASSTGRRASNEQFF
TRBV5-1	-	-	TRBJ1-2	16	TGCGCCAGCAGCTTGGATGTGGAGGCCGCTAACTATGGCTACACCTTC	CASSLDVEAANYGYTF
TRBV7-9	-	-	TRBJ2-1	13	TGTGCCAGCAGCTTAGGCCTAGCGAATGAGCAGTTCTTC	CASSLGLANEQFF
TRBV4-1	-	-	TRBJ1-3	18	TGCGCCAGCAGCCACCTACTAAATGAAGGGGTCTCTGGAAACACCATATATTTT	CASSHLLNEGVSGNTIYF
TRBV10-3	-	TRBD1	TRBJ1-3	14	TGTGCCATCAGGGCGGGACAGTCTGGAAACACCATATATTTT	CAIRAGQSGNTIYF
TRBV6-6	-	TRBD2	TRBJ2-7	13	TGTGCCAGCAGGCTCGGGGGGGCCTACGAGCAGTACTTC	CASRLGGAYEQYF
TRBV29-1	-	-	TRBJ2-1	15	TGCAGCGTGGGAGGGGAGACAGGTACCTACAATGAGCAGTTCTTC	CSVGGETGTYNEQFF
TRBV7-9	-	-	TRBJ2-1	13	TGTGCCAGCACCCCACCAGGCCATCTTGAGCAGTTCTTC	CASTPPGHLEQFF
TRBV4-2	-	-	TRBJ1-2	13	TGTGCCAGCAGCCAAGGGGAGAGGGATGGCTACACCTTC	CASSQGERDGYTF
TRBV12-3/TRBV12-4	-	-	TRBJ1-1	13	TGTGCCAGCCGGCGGGTCGGCCTCGCTGAAGCTTTCTTT	CASRRVGLAEAFF
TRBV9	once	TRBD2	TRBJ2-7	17	TGTGCCAGCAGCCAAAGCCCGGGGACTAGCGTCGGCTACGAGCAGTACTTC	CASSQSPGTSVGYEQYF
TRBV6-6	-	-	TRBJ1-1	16	TGTGCCAGCAGTTACTCGATGCGGGGCCAGAACACTGAAGCTTTCTTT	CASSYSMRGQNTEAFF
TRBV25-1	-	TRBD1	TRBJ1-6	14	TGTGCCAGCAGTTCCGGACAGGGTAATTCACCCCTCCACTTT	CASSSGQGNSPLHF
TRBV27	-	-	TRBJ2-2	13	TGTGCCAGCAGAAACAGGGATTTTGGGGAGCTGTTTTTT	CASRNRDFGELFF
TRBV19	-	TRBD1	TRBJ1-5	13	TGTGCCAGTAGTATAGGGGTCCAGGGGGCCCAGCATTTT	CASSIGVQGAQHF
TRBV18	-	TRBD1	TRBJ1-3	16	TGTGCCAGCTCACCACCGGGACAGAGCTCTGGAAACACCATATATTTT	CASSPPGQSSGNTIYF
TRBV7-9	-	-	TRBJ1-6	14	TGTGCCAGCAGCCCCCCACGAGAATGGTCACCCCTCCACTTT	CASSPPREWSPLHF
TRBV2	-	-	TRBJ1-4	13	TGTGCCAGCAGTGGTCGCGGTGGTGGGAAACTGTTTTTT	CASSGRGGGKLFF
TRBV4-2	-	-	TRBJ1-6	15	TGTGCCAGCAGCCAAGAGGGGCAGGGGCAGTCACCCCTCCACTTT	CASSQEGQGQSPLHF
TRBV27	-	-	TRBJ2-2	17	TGTGCCAGCAGCGTATCAAGGGGGGGAGGGCCTGCCGGGGAGCTGTTTTTT	CASSVSRGGGPAGELFF
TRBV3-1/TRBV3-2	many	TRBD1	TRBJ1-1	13	TGTGCCAGCAGCTTCGGGACAGCCACTGAAGCTTTCTTT	CASSFGTATEAFF
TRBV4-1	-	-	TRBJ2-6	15	TGCGCCAGCAGCCAGACGGGCTCTGGGGCCAACGTCCTGACTTTC	CASSQTGSGANVLTF
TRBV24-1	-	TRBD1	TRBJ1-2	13	TGTGCCACCAGTGAAAGAGGGGACAGGGGCTACACCTTC	CATSERGDRGYTF
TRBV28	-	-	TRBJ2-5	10	TGTGCCAGCACGGGGGAGACCCAGTACTTC	CASTGETQYF
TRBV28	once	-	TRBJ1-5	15	TGTGCCAGCAGTTTATCATCAGGGTTAAATCAGCCCCAGCATTTT	CASSLSSGLNQPQHF
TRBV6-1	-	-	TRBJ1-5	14	TGTGCCAGCAGTGAAGTACACAGCAATCAGCCCCAGCATTTT	CASSEVHSNQPQHF
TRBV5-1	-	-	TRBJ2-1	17	TGCGCCAGCAAGGGGAGGGGGTTTACCGCTGCGGGAGATGAGCAGTTCTTC	CASKGRGFTAAGDEQFF
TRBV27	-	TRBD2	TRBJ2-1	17	TGTGCCAGCAGTCCGCCGGGACTAGCGGGGGGGTACAATGAGCAGTTCTTC	CASSPPGLAGGYNEQFF
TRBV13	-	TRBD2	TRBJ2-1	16	TGTGCCAGCAGCCTGACTAGCGGGAGTGGCGACAATGAGCAGTTCTTC	CASSLTSGSGDNEQFF